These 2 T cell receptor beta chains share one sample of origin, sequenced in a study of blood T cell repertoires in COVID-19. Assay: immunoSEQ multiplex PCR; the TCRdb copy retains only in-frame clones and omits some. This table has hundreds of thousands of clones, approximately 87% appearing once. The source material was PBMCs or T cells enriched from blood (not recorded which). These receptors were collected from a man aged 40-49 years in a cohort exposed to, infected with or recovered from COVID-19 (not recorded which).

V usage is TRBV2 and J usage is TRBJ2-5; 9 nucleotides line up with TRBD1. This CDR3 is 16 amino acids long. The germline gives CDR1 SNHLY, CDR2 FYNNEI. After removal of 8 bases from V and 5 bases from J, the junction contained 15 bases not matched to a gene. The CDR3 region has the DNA TGTGCCAGCCTCCAAGGTTTGGGACAGGGCGGGGAGACCCAGTACTTC. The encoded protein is CASLQGLGQGGETQYF.

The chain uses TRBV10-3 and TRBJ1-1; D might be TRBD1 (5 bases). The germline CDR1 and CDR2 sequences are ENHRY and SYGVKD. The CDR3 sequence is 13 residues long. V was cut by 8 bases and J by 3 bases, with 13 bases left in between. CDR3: CAIRGGADTEAFF. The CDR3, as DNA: TGTGCCATCCGGGGAGGGGCGGACACTGAAGCTTTCTTT.